This T cell receptor beta chain originates from a study of shared clonotypes between healthy human individuals (dated by TCRdb to the early 2020s). For context, the study as a whole: The cohort comprised a couple of women and three men aged 18 to 49 years. Per donor, three plates each were used for CD4 naive and CD4 memory, two for CD8 naive, and one for CD8 memory. Leukapheresis yielded between about 0.9 and 10 billion PBMCs per donor. To estimate repertoire size and how much clonotype sharing occurs between individuals, the study deeply sequenced the blood TCR repertoires of about 5 healthy adults. To increase sequencing depth and limit assay-specific biases, TCR repertoire library preparation and sequencing were carried out by different laboratories using diverse techniques.

V ends up 8 bases short and J 3 bases short, with an unmatched junction base count of 5. From its cysteine to its phenylalanine, the CDR3 spans 15 amino acids. The CDR3 DNA has 45 bases and is translated from base 1. Taken from the germline V gene, the CDR1 and CDR2 loops are SGHAT and FQNNGV. Using the deep immunoSEQ assay, TCR CDR3 regions were amplified from genomic DNA by multiplex PCR. Extracted genomic DNA from each cell subset was spread evenly across all wells of several immunoSEQ 96-well plates, with each plate serving as a replicate. For sorted subsets, approximately 210 ng of genomic DNA, equivalent to 25,000 to 35,000 T cell genomes, went into each replicate PCR. Purified libraries were measured with a Qubit 3.0 fluorometer, size-checked on a Bioanalyzer 2100, and measured again with the KAPA Library Quantification kit. A separate single-read 150-cycle Illumina NextSeq 550 flow cell was used to sequence each immunoSEQ 96-well plate. In the source study's methods: The immunoSEQ output contained only junctional sequences without quality scores, so filtering could not match that applied to full-length reads. To assign V/J genes and CDR3, sequences were annotated using PyIR, a Python wrapper for IgBLAST v1.9, with IMGT germline references. Reads with weak V/J assignments (E-value above 1e-6), missing CDR3, stop codons, out-of-frame junctions, or ambiguous translated residues were removed. V3J clonotypes were defined as sequences sharing the same inferred V gene, J gene, and CDR3 amino acid sequence. Percentage overlap between repertoires was calculated by dividing the number of shared unique clonotypes by the size of the smaller repertoire. Richness of each repertoire was evaluated using RTK rarefaction, the Chao1 estimator, and Recon v2.1 estimates of unobserved clonotypes. For all TCRbeta clonotypes obtained by the gDNA method from several donors, generation probabilities were computed with OLGA. TCRdb carries this immuneACCESS record with in-frame sequences only. Its versions omit some clonotypes, under half of them owing to an unresolved V gene in the studies checked, with the rest unexplained. For V, J and clone size, that table is used; D and trimming come from the DNA. This sample is represented by hundreds of thousands of clones; around two thirds of them were singletons. The ten most abundant clones make up about a tenth of the sample.

What the work shows at the level of the full study, not this receptor alone: Because the study included only a small number of donors, the genetic and exposure-history diversity represented was limited. Sampling was restricted to blood, and TCR repertoires in tissues likely differ from the TCR repertoires found in blood. Compared with non-shared clonotypes, the clonotypes found in all four sorted-subset donors had higher generation probabilities. Naive subsets generally had larger estimated clonotype richness than memory subsets. Sharing across a few donors was observed for around 5% of naive CD4, over 3% of naive CD8, 2% to 2.5% of memory CD4, and around 0.4% of memory CD8 clonotypes. Based on pairwise subsampling, the degree of clonotype sharing among donors was expected to be affected by sequencing depth. Rarefaction of sorted-subset datasets indicated incomplete sequencing despite the large sequencing depth.

This clone has only a few counts. Its antigen is unknown. Per-base qualities were not stored, and no clone one base away is much larger. The donors were healthy, HIV-negative adults with no recently reported acute infections or vaccinations. Every donor was a Caucasian adult living in Nashville, Tennessee, USA. Magnetic negative selection was used to enrich CD4+ T cells, after which naive cells were positively selected on CD45RA and the negative fraction became the memory subset. After blood collection by leukapheresis, PBMCs were isolated using Ficoll-Histopaque density gradient centrifugation and then cryopreserved in the vapor phase of liquid nitrogen. Analytical flow cytometry was used to check the purity and quantity of each magnetically sorted T cell population. From each sorted fraction, genomic DNA was isolated and quantified by UV absorbance on a Nanodrop 2000c.

This receptor was obtained from a young man in good health. The sequencing input was memory CD4+ T cells sorted from blood. The sample's cell subset or site label is to be understood as: CD45RA-negative fraction. Here the chain combines TRBV11-2 and TRBJ2-2, with 11 bases matching TRBD2. The CDR3 protein sequence reads: CASRLAGGHTGELFF. The DNA sequence is given as TGTGCCAGCCGCCTAGCGGGAGGTCACACCGGGGAGCTGTTTTTT.